These T cell receptor beta chains were read from a single sample in a study of control samples from healthy donors and cancer patients. Profiled with immunoSEQ multiplex PCR; TCRdb holds only in-frame clones, not every one. The sample lists roughly 150,000 clones, over 90% seen once, with around 2.2% in the top ten. Source material: blood. Receptors originate from a man in his forties or fifties in good health. CDR3s include the opening cysteine and the closing phenylalanine or tryptophan. The order of the fields is J gene, V gene, clone size, D gene, CDR3 DNA, CDR3 protein. A D gene is named only where the DNA matches it firmly. Where a row states a size, it is once, few, many or the class of an expanded clone; other rows omit it.

>TRBJ2-5|TRBV5-5|NA|NA
TGTGCCAGCAGCTTGGTTCCCCCAAAAGAGACCCAGTACTTC
CASSLVPPKETQYF
>TRBJ2-6|TRBV18|NA|TRBD1
TGTGCCAGCTCACCTGGACAGGGTACCAACGTCCTGACTTTC
CASSPGQGTNVLTF
>TRBJ2-2|TRBV5-5|NA|TRBD2
TGTGCCAGCAGCTGGGCTAGCGGGGGGAACACCGGGGAGCTGTTTTTT
CASSWASGGNTGELFF
>TRBJ1-5|TRBV19|few|NA
TGTGCCAGTAGTTTCGGTTTTAATCAGCCCCAGCATTTT
CASSFGFNQPQHF
>TRBJ2-3|TRBV28|NA|TRBD2
TGTGCCAGCAGACGATCCGGGACTACCAAACGCACAGATACGCAGTATTTT
CASRRSGTTKRTDTQYF
>TRBJ2-2|TRBV5-1|NA|TRBD2
TGCGCCAGCAGCCCGGGACTAGTAAACACCGGGGAGCTGTTTTTT
CASSPGLVNTGELFF
>TRBJ2-1|TRBV18|NA|NA
TGTGCCAGCTCACCACAGGGGCTAGTCCAGCAGTTCTTC
CASSPQGLVQQFF
>TRBJ2-7|TRBV6-5|NA|TRBD1
TGTGCCAGCAGTTACGACAGGGGGTCCTACGAGCAGTACTTC
CASSYDRGSYEQYF
>TRBJ1-5|TRBV30|NA|TRBD1
TGTGCCTGGAGGGGACAGGGGGCTGGTCAGCCCCAGCATTTT
CAWRGQGAGQPQHF
>TRBJ1-3|TRBV24-1|NA|TRBD1
TGTGCCACCAGTGACCACAGGGGTGGTGCTGGAAACACCATATATTTT
CATSDHRGGAGNTIYF
>TRBJ1-2|TRBV10-3|NA|NA
TGTGCCATCAGTGAGTCGGAAGGCTATGGCTACACCTTC
CAISESEGYGYTF
>TRBJ2-3|TRBV28|NA|NA
TGTGCCAGCAGTTTAAACAGGGAGGTCGAAAATACGCAGTATTTT
CASSLNREVENTQYF
>TRBJ2-1|TRBV6-5|NA|NA
TGTGCCAGCAGGACTGACTCCTACAATGAGCAGTTCTTC
CASRTDSYNEQFF
>TRBJ1-5|TRBV6-2/TRBV6-3|NA|TRBD1
TGTGCCAGCAGTTACTCGGACAGGGTCAGTCAGCCCCAGCATTTT
CASSYSDRVSQPQHF
>TRBJ2-7|TRBV24-1|NA|TRBD1
TGTGCCACCAGTGATCGAAGGACAGGGCCTCAGGCCGAGCAGTACTTC
CATSDRRTGPQAEQYF
>TRBJ2-3|TRBV5-1|NA|TRBD2
TGCGCCAGCAGCTTCATCCTAGCGGGAGGCGGTTCAGATACGCAGTATTTT
CASSFILAGGGSDTQYF
>TRBJ2-1|TRBV19|NA|TRBD2
TGTGCCAGTAGTCGGACTAGAACCTACAATGAGCAGTTCTTC
CASSRTRTYNEQFF
>TRBJ1-1|TRBV19|NA|NA
TGTGCCAGTAGCCTACAGCAGAACACTGAAGCTTTCTTT
CASSLQQNTEAFF
>TRBJ2-3|TRBV6-5|NA|NA
TGTGCCGGGGAAGGGGGGTACCGCACAGATACGCAGTATTTT
CAGEGGYRTDTQYF
>TRBJ1-3|TRBV6-5|NA|NA
TGTGCCAGCAGGGGATCTGGAAACACCATATATTTT
CASRGSGNTIYF
>TRBJ2-2|TRBV28|NA|NA
TGTGCCAGCACCTCTACCACCGGGGAGCTGTTTTTT
CASTSTTGELFF
>TRBJ1-1|TRBV4-2|once|NA
TGTGCCAGCAGCCAAGACTGGTACACTGAAGCTTTCTTT
CASSQDWYTEAFF
>TRBJ2-5|TRBV5-1|NA|TRBD2
TGCGCCAGCAGCCCGGGACTAGCGGGAGAGACCCAGTACTTC
CASSPGLAGETQYF
>TRBJ2-1|TRBV3-1/TRBV3-2|NA|TRBD2
TGTGCCAGCAGCCAAGACCCACCATTACTAGCGGGAGGGAACAATGAGCAGTTCTTC
CASSQDPPLLAGGNNEQFF
>TRBJ2-1|TRBV5-5|NA|NA
TGTGCCAGCAGCTTCTCGACGGCCATGGGTGAGCAGTTCTTC
CASSFSTAMGEQFF
>TRBJ2-1|TRBV9|NA|NA
TGTGCCAGCAGCGTAGAGTTGAGCTCCTACAATGAGCAGTTCTTC
CASSVELSSYNEQFF
>TRBJ2-3|TRBV29-1|NA|NA
TGCAGCGTGGCCCGGGACGGACGCACAGATACGCAGTATTTT
CSVARDGRTDTQYF
>TRBJ1-5|TRBV10-3|NA|NA
TGTGCCATCAGTGAGTCCGGCAGGGGCGGTCAGCCCCAGCATTTT
CAISESGRGGQPQHF
>TRBJ2-7|TRBV6-5|NA|NA
TGTGCCAGCAGTTACAAGTACGGCTACGAGCAGTACTTC
CASSYKYGYEQYF
>TRBJ1-2|TRBV5-1|once|TRBD1
TGCGCCAGCAGCTCGGGACAGTCTGACTATGGCTACACCTTC
CASSSGQSDYGYTF
>TRBJ1-4|TRBV14|NA|TRBD1
TGTGCCAGCAGCTCCCGACAGGGAACTGAAAAACTGTTTTTT
CASSSRQGTEKLFF
>TRBJ1-4|TRBV28|NA|NA
TGTGCCAGTACCCCATCGGCCGGGTCAGGAAAACTGTTTTTT
CASTPSAGSGKLFF
>TRBJ2-1|TRBV19|NA|NA
TGTGCCAGTAAGGCTCCAGGAAACAATGAGCAGTTCTTC
CASKAPGNNEQFF
>TRBJ2-5|TRBV5-6|NA|NA
TGTGCCAGCAGCTTGGGCACAGCCCGGGAGACCCAGTACTTC
CASSLGTARETQYF
>TRBJ1-2|TRBV7-3|once|NA
TGTGCCAGCAGCCCCTCCCCTGGCCGACACTATGGCTACACCTTC
CASSPSPGRHYGYTF
>TRBJ2-7|TRBV5-1|NA|TRBD2
TGCGCCAGCAGCCGTTCCTCTAGCGGGAGTAGCTACGAGCAGTACTTC
CASSRSSSGSSYEQYF
>TRBJ1-6|TRBV11-3|NA|NA
TGTGCCAGCAGCTTCGACAGAATCTCACCCCTCCACTTT
CASSFDRISPLHF
>TRBJ2-7|TRBV5-8|few|NA
TGTGCCAGCCGCCCTCGGAGGGGAGCCTACGAGCAGTACTTC
CASRPRRGAYEQYF
>TRBJ2-7|TRBV10-3|NA|TRBD1
TGTGCCGTCGGACAGGGGAATCCCTACGAGCAGTACTTC
CAVGQGNPYEQYF
>TRBJ2-5|TRBV18|NA|NA
TGTGCCAGCTCACAGGGGCTCCAAGAGACCCAGTACTTC
CASSQGLQETQYF
>TRBJ1-1|TRBV28|NA|TRBD1
TGTGCCAGCAGTTTCAGGGGGGCGACCACTGAAGCTTTCTTT
CASSFRGATTEAFF
>TRBJ1-1|TRBV6-6|NA|NA
TGTGCCAGCAGTCCGATCATGACTCGAAAGGGCACTGAAGCTTTCTTT
CASSPIMTRKGTEAFF
>TRBJ2-2|TRBV7-9|NA|TRBD2
TGTGCCAGCAGCTTAGTAGCGGGGCTACCCGGGGAGCTGTTTTTT
CASSLVAGLPGELFF
>TRBJ2-5|TRBV5-1|NA|NA
TGCGCCAGCAGCTTGGAGGAGACCCAGTACTTC
CASSLEETQYF
>TRBJ1-1|TRBV7-9|NA|NA
TGTGCCAGCAGCTTCGAAACAGAGAACACTGAAGCTTTCTTT
CASSFETENTEAFF